The 32 T cell receptor beta chains below all came from one sample that was sequenced in a study of blood T cell repertoires in COVID-19. Clones were read by immunoSEQ multiplex PCR, and TCRdb kept only the in-frame ones, dropping some. Seen here are a few hundred thousand clones, about nine tenths observed once, and the top ten hold 7% to 10%. The sample consisted of PBMCs or T cells enriched from blood (not recorded which). Source of these receptors: a woman aged 60-75 years who had recovered from COVID-19.

This chain links TRBV12-5 with TRBJ1-4, with a tentative D call TRBD1 (6 bases). The CDR3 runs to 14 residues. Germline assignment: CDR1 LGHNT and CDR2 FRNRAP. The ends were cut back, 3 bases at V and 5 bases at J, with 10 bases in the middle. CDR3 sequence reads: CASGFQGMNEKLFF. The CDR3 nucleotides read TGTGCTAGTGGTTTTCAGGGGATGAATGAAAAACTGTTTTTT.

V and J are TRBV6-1 and TRBJ1-1; no clear D gene. The germline V and J ends were trimmed by 0 bases and 1 base, with 6 bases remaining between them. The CDR3 spans 14 residues. Germline values: CDR1 MNHNS, CDR2 SASEGT. CDR3 coding DNA: TGTGCCAGCAGTGAAGCGGACTGGAACACTGAAGCTTTCTTT. Translated, it gives CASSEADWNTEAFF.

This sequence joins TRBV29-1 and TRBJ2-7, with TRBD1 identical over 7 bases. This CDR3 region has 13 residues. The germline V gene has CDR1 SQVTM and CDR2 ANQGSEA. With V trimmed by 6 bases and J by 1 base, 6 bases remained unmatched. The CDR3 loop reads CSVTGAGSYEQYF. As DNA, the CDR3 is TGCAGCGTCACAGGGGCAGGTTCCTACGAGCAGTACTTC.

J is TRBJ1-5 and V is TRBV27; weak D call: TRBD1 (5 bases). Germline values: CDR1 MNHEY, CDR2 SMNVEV (reference sequence). The V and J ends lost 2 bases and 6 bases respectively, with 17 bases between them. This CDR3 is built from 16 residues. The CDR3 loop is CASSLAGQPRGQPQHF. DNA of the CDR3: TGTGCCAGCAGTTTAGCTGGACAACCTCGCGGTCAGCCCCAGCATTTT.

This clone turned up a few times. The chain joins TRBV12-5 to TRBJ1-1; D call uncertain. Germline values: CDR1 LGHNT, CDR2 FRNRAP. The V and J ends lost 0 bases and 0 bases respectively, with 11 bases between them. This CDR3 spans 16 amino acids. CDR3 sequence reads: CASGLVNFGLNTEAFF. CDR3 coding DNA: TGTGCTAGTGGTTTGGTAAATTTCGGGTTGAACACTGAAGCTTTCTTT.

The CDR3: CASTQRLEYSPLHF. DNA of the CDR3: TGTGCCAGTACCCAAAGGTTGGAGTATTCACCCCTCCACTTT. The chain joins TRBV19 to TRBJ1-6, with D unresolved. This CDR3 contains 14 residues. V lost 7 bases and J 8 bases, leaving 15 bases between the germline ends. CDR1 is LNHDA and CDR2 is SQIVND in the germline V gene (reference sequence).

V gene TRBV10-3 combines with J gene TRBJ2-3, with D possibly matching TRBD2 (6 bases). V was shortened by 7 bases and J by 0 bases, with 11 bases between the two germline ends. This CDR3 comprises 14 residues. CDR1 ENHRY and CDR2 SYGVKD come from the germline V gene. Written as DNA, the CDR3 is TGTGCCATCAATCGCGGGGCTAGCACAGATACGCAGTATTTT. Protein sequence: CAINRGASTDTQYF.

The chain joins TRBV5-4 to TRBJ1-2; 10 nucleotides line up with TRBD1. The J segment lost 8 bases and the V segment lost 5 bases, leaving 9 bases of the junction unmatched. Germline values: CDR1 SGHNT, CDR2 YYREEE (reference sequence). The CDR3 loop spans 14 amino acids. CDR3 residues: CASSTGTGARGYTF. In nucleotides, the CDR3 is TGTGCCAGCAGTACCGGGACAGGGGCACGAGGCTACACCTTC.

DNA for the CDR3: TGCGCCAGCAGCGCCGCAGGGGGCGAAGAAAAACTGTTTTTT. Its protein product is CASSAAGGEEKLFF. The rearrangement uses TRBV5-1 and TRBJ1-4; TRBD1 aligns across 8 bases. The V gene end was trimmed by 4 bases and the J gene end by 8 bases; junction bases not matched to a gene: 7. CDR1 is SGHRS and CDR2 is YFSETQ in the germline V gene. The CDR3 runs 14 residues.

The chain carries TRBV27 and TRBJ1-2, with a possible D match to TRBD1 (6 bases). V shed 3 bases and J shed 8 bases, with 16 bases lying between them. There are 14 residues in the CDR3. CDR1 and CDR2 from the germline V gene are MNHEY and SMNVEV (reference sequence). CDR3 region: CASSFLPGGKGYTF. The CDR3 nucleotides are TGTGCCAGCAGTTTCCTTCCGGGGGGCAAGGGCTACACCTTC.

The chain links TRBV11-3 to TRBJ2-7; D may be TRBD1 (6 bases). This CDR3 comprises 15 residues. V was trimmed by 1 base and J by 0 bases, leaving 10 bases between them. Per germline, CDR1 SGHNT and CDR2 YENEEA. CDR3 in DNA: TGTGCCAGCAGCTTAGCCCTAGGGGGCTCCTACGAGCAGTACTTC. This encodes CASSLALGGSYEQYF.

This clone has only a few counts. CDR3 sequence: CASTQLSGISGNTIYF. The CDR3 nucleotides read TGTGCCAGTACCCAATTATCAGGGATTTCTGGAAACACCATATATTTT. The chain recombines TRBV3-1 (or the pseudogene TRBV3-2) with TRBJ1-3, with a tentative D call TRBD1 (5 bases). CDR3 length: 16 residues. V was pared by 9 bases and J by 1 base, with 19 bases between. Germline V gene sequence: CDR1 LGHDT, CDR2 YNNKEL (reference sequence).

V and J are TRBV24-1 and TRBJ1-2, with 7 bases identical to TRBD1. Losses at the gene ends were 8 bases for V and 7 bases for J; bases not matched to a gene: 18. The CDR3 spans 16 residues. Looked up from germline, CDR1 is KGHDR and CDR2 is SFDVKD. CDR3 protein: CATTSTGLRLLSGYTF. CDR3 nucleotides: TGTGCCACCACATCGACAGGGCTAAGACTTCTCTCTGGCTACACCTTC.

V is TRBV12-3 or TRBV12-4 and J is TRBJ1-5; D ambiguous. The ends were cut back, 6 bases at V and 3 bases at J, with 9 bases in the middle. The CDR3 spans 13 residues. The CDR3 here is CASRSTTNQPQHF. The CDR3 nucleotides read TGTGCCAGCAGAAGCACCACCAATCAGCCCCAGCATTTT.

The chain's CDR3 is CASRSGQLNTEAFF. For the CDR3, the DNA is TGTGCCAGCAGATCGGGACAGTTGAACACTGAAGCTTTCTTT. The V and J genes are TRBV7-2 and TRBJ1-1; 7 nucleotides agree with TRBD1. The CDR3 is 14 amino acids. Germline values: CDR1 SGHTA, CDR2 FQGNSA. J gave up 0 bases and V 6 bases, and 4 bases lay outside the gene matches. The entire variable domain, with the rest obtained from reference TRBV7-2 and TRBJ1-1, is as follows: GAGVSQSPSNKVTEKGKDVELRCDPISGHTALYWYRQSLGQGLEFLIYFQGNSAPDKSGLPSDRFSAERTGGSVSTLTIQRTQQEDSAVYLCASRSGQLNTEAFFGQGTRLTVV.

This clone turned up a few times. The J gene is TRBJ1-1, the V gene TRBV24-1, with 7 bases that match TRBD1. There are 13 residues in the CDR3. V shed 7 bases, J shed 4 bases, and the junction held 5 bases outside the gene matches. Germline CDR1 and CDR2: KGHDR and SFDVKD. The CDR3 region is CATRQAGGTEAFF. CDR3 sequence (DNA): TGTGCCACCAGACAAGCAGGGGGCACTGAAGCTTTCTTT.

This sequence joins TRBV7-2 and TRBJ1-2; D unresolved. CDR3 length equals 14 residues. Germline V gene lookup returns CDR1 SGHTA and CDR2 FQGNSA. The V end was cut by 5 bases, the J end by 1 base, with 11 bases between. CDR3 residues: CASSPNGLNYGYTF. The DNA of the CDR3 is TGTGCCAGCAGCCCAAATGGGCTTAACTATGGCTACACCTTC.

The rearrangement links TRBV2 to TRBJ1-4; D remains unclear. Trimming removed 3 bases at V and 4 bases at J, with 6 bases between. The germline gives CDR1 SNHLY, CDR2 FYNNEI. The CDR3 has 13 residues. Written as DNA, the CDR3 is TGTGCCAGCAGTGATTATTTTAATGAAAAACTGTTTTTT. This gives the protein CASSDYFNEKLFF.

This sequence joins TRBV15 and TRBJ1-3; D is unresolved. This CDR3 has 16 residues. Germline CDR1 and CDR2: LNHNV and YYDKDF (reference sequence). Deletions cut 0 bases from V and 1 base from J, with 10 bases between. The CDR3 nucleotides are TGTGCCACCAGCAGAGAAGCGGCGATTTCTGGAAACACCATATATTTT. This sequence encodes CATSREAAISGNTIYF.

With respect to this clone: The same CDR3 is also encoded by other DNA sequences in this sample. The chain combines TRBV3-1 (or the pseudogene TRBV3-2) with TRBJ1-2, with D unresolved. From germline, CDR1 is LGHDT and CDR2 YNNKEL (reference sequence). Trimming removed 0 bases from V and 8 bases from J, with 7 bases in between. The CDR3 length is 12 residues. This CDR3 is CASSQDQRGYTF. CDR3 nucleotide sequence: TGTGCCAGCAGCCAAGATCAGAGGGGCTACACCTTC.

The DNA of the CDR3 is TGTGCCACCAGTCAAAGCGTCAATGAGCAGTTCTTC. Translation gives CATSQSVNEQFF. The rearrangement joins TRBV24-1 to TRBJ2-1; D gene uncertain. CDR3 length: 12 residues. The ends were cut back, 6 bases at V and 6 bases at J, with 8 bases in the middle. Per the germline V gene, CDR1 is KGHDR and CDR2 is SFDVKD.

This clone was observed a handful of times. The chain recombines TRBV19 with TRBJ2-1, with 10 bases fitting TRBD2. This CDR3 region has 17 residues. V trimming: 2 bases; J trimming: 7 bases; junction bases outside the gene matches: 11. Per germline, CDR1 LNHDA and CDR2 SQIVND (reference sequence). The CDR3 nucleotides read TGTGCCAGTAGTATAAGGGCTAGCGGGGGAACTATAAATGAGCAGTTCTTC. It is translated as CASSIRASGGTINEQFF.

This chain joins TRBV9 and TRBJ1-6; possible D gene TRBD1, 5 bases. The V gene lost 0 bases and the J gene lost 2 bases, with 9 bases spanning the gap. Germline lookup yields CDR1 SGDLS and CDR2 YYNGEE. The CDR3 spans 16 residues. CDR3 loop: CASSVGAGTYNSPLHF. The DNA of the CDR3 is TGTGCCAGCAGCGTAGGCGCAGGGACCTATAATTCACCCCTCCACTTT.

This clone has more than one count but fewer than ten. The rearrangement joins TRBV2 to TRBJ1-5, with D maybe TRBD1 (5 bases). V was trimmed by 6 bases and J by 0 bases, leaving 9 bases between them. CDR3 length: 14 residues. Germline loops: CDR1 SNHLY, CDR2 FYNNEI. The CDR3 nucleotides read TGTGCCAGCAGGGGCAGGGTTAGCAATCAGCCCCAGCATTTT. Its protein is CASRGRVSNQPQHF.

J is TRBJ2-7 and V is TRBV6-5; D possibly corresponds to TRBD1 (6 bases). Germline values: CDR1 MNHEY, CDR2 SVGAGI. The CDR3 consists of 12 residues. The ends were cut back, 6 bases at V and 4 bases at J, with 10 bases in the middle. The DNA for the CDR3 is TGTGCCAGCAGGCCCACAGGGTACGAGCAGTACTTC. As protein: CASRPTGYEQYF.

The CDR3 protein is CASSRDRNNEQFF. The DNA of the CDR3 is TGTGCCAGCAGCCGGGACAGGAACAATGAGCAGTTCTTC. The chain uses TRBV7-8 and TRBJ2-1, with 8 nucleotides matching TRBD1. The length of the CDR3 is 13 residues. The trim removed 5 bases at V and 5 bases at J, leaving 2 bases unmatched. The germline V gene encodes CDR1 SGHVS and CDR2 FQNEAQ.

The J gene is TRBJ2-5, the V gene TRBV11-2; the D gene is possibly TRBD1 (6 bases). CDR3 length: 15 amino acids. Germline V lookup: CDR1 SGHAT, CDR2 FQNNGV. Deletions cut 1 base from V and 5 bases from J, with 14 bases between. The CDR3 DNA reads TGTGCCAGCAGCTTAGCGGGACAAGAGGGCGAGACCCAGTACTTC. This encodes CASSLAGQEGETQYF.

The gene calls are TRBV3-1 (or the pseudogene TRBV3-2) and TRBJ1-2; tentatively, D is TRBD1 (6 bases). Germline V gene lookup returns CDR1 LGHDT and CDR2 YNNKEL (reference sequence). This CDR3 has 14 residues. With 3 bases removed from V and 5 bases from J, the gap between germline ends came to 13 bases. The CDR3 reads CASSQAGGQYGYTF. The CDR3, as DNA: TGTGCCAGCAGCCAGGCCGGGGGGCAATATGGCTACACCTTC.

The gene calls are TRBV28 and TRBJ1-1, with unresolved D. The CDR3 extends over 11 amino acids. CDR1 is MDHEN, CDR2 SYDVKM, per germline. The V end lost 8 bases, the J end lost 0 bases, and 4 bases lay between the germline ends. The CDR3 protein is CASLLNTEAFF. CDR3 in DNA: TGTGCCAGCCTTTTGAACACTGAAGCTTTCTTT.

This sequence joins TRBV18 and TRBJ2-1; perhaps TRBD2 as D (5 bases). The CDR3 contains 16 residues. The germline V gene encodes CDR1 KGHSH and CDR2 LQKENI. The V and J ends lost 3 bases and 0 bases respectively, with 12 bases between them. The CDR3 reads CASSPDSGSSYNEQFF. DNA of the CDR3: TGTGCCAGCTCACCCGATTCGGGGAGCTCCTACAATGAGCAGTTCTTC.

This rearrangement joins TRBV7-8 to TRBJ2-7; 7 bases map to TRBD2. The CDR3 loop spans 16 amino acids. J was trimmed by 5 bases and V by 5 bases; bases with no gene match: 15. Germline CDR1 and CDR2: SGHVS and FQNEAQ. The CDR3 here is CASSPLTRDTSDEQYV. The CDR3 DNA reads as TGTGCCAGCAGCCCCCTTACCAGGGATACTAGCGACGAGCAGTACGTC.

J is TRBJ2-7 and V is TRBV20-1, with 13 bases identical to TRBD2. Germline V gene data show CDR1 as DFQATT and CDR2 as SNEGSKA (reference sequence). The V segment lost 6 bases and the J segment 11 bases; nucleotides outside the gene matches: 10. The CDR3 covers 13 residues. The CDR3 region is CSASSGTSGAKYF. Here the CDR3 DNA reads TGCAGTGCCAGTAGTGGGACTAGCGGGGCTAAGTACTTC.